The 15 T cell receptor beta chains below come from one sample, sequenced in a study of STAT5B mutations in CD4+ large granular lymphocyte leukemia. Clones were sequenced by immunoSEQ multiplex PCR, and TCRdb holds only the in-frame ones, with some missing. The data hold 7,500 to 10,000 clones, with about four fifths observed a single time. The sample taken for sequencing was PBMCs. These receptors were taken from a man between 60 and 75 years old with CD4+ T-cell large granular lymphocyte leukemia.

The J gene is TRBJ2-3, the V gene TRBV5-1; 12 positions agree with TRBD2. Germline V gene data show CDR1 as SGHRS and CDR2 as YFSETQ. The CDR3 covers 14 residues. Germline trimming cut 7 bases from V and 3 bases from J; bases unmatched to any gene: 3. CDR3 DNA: TGCGCCAGCCGGACTAGCGGGAAAACAGATACGCAGTATTTT. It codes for CASRTSGKTDTQYF. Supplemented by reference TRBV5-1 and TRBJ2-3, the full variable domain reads KAGVTQTPRYLIKTRGQQVTLSCSPISGHRSVSWYQQTPGQGLQFLFEYFSETQRNKGNFPGRFSGRQFSNSRSEMNVSTLELGDSALYLCASRTSGKTDTQYFGPGTRLTVL.

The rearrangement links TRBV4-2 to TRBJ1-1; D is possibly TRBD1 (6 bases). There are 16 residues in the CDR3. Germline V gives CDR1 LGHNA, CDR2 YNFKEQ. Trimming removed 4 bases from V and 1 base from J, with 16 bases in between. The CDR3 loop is CASSPQKGRGNTEAFF. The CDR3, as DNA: TGTGCCAGCAGCCCCCAAAAGGGCAGGGGGAACACTGAAGCTTTCTTT.

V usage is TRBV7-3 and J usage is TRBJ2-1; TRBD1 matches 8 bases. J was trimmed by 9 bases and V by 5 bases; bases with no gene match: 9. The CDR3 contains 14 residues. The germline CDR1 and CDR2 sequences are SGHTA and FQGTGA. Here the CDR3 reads CASSLLTGVGEQFF. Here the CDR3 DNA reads TGTGCCAGCAGCCTTTTGACAGGGGTCGGTGAGCAGTTCTTC.

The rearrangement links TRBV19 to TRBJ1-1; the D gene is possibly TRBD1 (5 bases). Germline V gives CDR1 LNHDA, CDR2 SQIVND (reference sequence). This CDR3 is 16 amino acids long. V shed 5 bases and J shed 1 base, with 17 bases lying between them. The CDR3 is CASSPVGQGWNTEAFF. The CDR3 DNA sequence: TGTGCCAGTAGTCCGGTCGGGCAGGGCTGGAACACTGAAGCTTTCTTT.

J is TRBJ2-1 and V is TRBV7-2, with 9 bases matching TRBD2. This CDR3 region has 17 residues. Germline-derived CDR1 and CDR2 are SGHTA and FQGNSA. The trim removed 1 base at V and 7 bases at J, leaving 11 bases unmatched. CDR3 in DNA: TGTGCCAGCAGCTTAGGGTTCGGCGGGAGGGCGGGGAATGAGCAGTTCTTC. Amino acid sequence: CASSLGFGGRAGNEQFF.

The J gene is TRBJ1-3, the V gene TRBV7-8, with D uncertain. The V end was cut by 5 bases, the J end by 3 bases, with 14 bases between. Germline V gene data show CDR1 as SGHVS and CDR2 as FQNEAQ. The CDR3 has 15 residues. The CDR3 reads CASSPREGSGNTIYF. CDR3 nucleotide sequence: TGTGCCAGCAGCCCACGGGAGGGCAGTGGAAACACCATATATTTT.

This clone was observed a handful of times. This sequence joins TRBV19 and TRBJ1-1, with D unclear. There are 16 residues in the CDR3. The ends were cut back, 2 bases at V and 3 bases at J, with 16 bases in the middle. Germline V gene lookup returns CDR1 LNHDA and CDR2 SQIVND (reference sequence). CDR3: CASSIKYRRRDTEAFF. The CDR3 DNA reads TGTGCCAGTAGTATAAAGTACCGGCGGAGGGACACTGAAGCTTTCTTT.

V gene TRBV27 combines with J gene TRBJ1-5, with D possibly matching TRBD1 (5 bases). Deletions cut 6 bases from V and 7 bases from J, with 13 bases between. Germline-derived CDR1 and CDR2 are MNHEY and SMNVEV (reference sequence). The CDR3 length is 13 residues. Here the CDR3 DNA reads TGTGCCAGCAGACTGGGGGGGGGACAGCCCCAGCATTTT. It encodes CASRLGGGQPQHF.

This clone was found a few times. The CDR3 coding sequence is TGCGCCAGCAGCTTGTTCGGAGGGGGGAACACTGAAGCTTTCTTT. It encodes CASSLFGGGNTEAFF. The V and J genes are TRBV5-1 and TRBJ1-1; D is possibly TRBD1 (6 bases). This CDR3 comprises 15 residues. Germline loops: CDR1 SGHRS, CDR2 YFSETQ. Trimming stripped 1 base from V and 1 base from J, with 11 bases between.

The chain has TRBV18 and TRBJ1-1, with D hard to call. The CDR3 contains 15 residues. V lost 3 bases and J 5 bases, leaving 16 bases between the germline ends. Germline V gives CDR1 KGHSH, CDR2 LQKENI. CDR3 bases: TGTGCCAGCTCACCGCGGACGGGGAAAGAAACTGAAGCTTTCTTT. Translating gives CASSPRTGKETEAFF.

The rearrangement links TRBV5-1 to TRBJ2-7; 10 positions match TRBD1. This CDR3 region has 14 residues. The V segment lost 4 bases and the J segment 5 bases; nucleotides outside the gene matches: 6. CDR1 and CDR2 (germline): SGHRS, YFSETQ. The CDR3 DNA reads TGCGCCAGCAGCCTCCAGACAGGGGGCAACGAGCAGTACTTC. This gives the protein CASSLQTGGNEQYF.

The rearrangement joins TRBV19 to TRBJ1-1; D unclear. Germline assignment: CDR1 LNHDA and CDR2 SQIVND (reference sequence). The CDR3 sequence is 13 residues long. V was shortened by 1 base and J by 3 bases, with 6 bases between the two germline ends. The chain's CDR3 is CASSIVRDTEAFF. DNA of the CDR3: TGTGCCAGTAGTATAGTCCGGGACACTGAAGCTTTCTTT.

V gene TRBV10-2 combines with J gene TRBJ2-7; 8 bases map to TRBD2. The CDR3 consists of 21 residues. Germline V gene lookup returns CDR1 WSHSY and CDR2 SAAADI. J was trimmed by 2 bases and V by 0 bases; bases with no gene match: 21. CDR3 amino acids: CASSESASGSAAGGGTYEQYF. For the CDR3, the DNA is TGCGCCAGCAGTGAGTCAGCTTCGGGATCGGCCGCGGGAGGAGGGACCTACGAGCAGTACTTC.

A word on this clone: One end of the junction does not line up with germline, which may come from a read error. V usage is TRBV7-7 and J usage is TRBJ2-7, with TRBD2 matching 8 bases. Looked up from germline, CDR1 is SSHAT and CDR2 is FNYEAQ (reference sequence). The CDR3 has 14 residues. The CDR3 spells CASSLAGRGYEQYF. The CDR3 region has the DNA TGTGCTAGCAGCTTAGCGGGACGGGGATACGAGCAGTACTTC. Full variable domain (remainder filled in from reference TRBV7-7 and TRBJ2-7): GAGVSQSPRYKVTKRGQDVTLRCDPISSHATLYWYQQALGQGPEFLTYFNYEAQPDKSGLPSDRFSAERPEGSISTLTIQRTEQRDSAMYRCASSLAGRGYEQYFGPGTRLTVT.

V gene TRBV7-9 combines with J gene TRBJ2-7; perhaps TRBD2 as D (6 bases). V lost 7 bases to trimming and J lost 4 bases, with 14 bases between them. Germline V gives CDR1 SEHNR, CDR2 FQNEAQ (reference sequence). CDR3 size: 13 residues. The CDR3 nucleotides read TGTGCCAGCACCCAAGGCCGGGGGTACGAGCAGTACTTC. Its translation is CASTQGRGYEQYF.